These 23 T cell receptor beta chains were all obtained from the same sample, sequenced in a study of blood T cell repertoires in COVID-19 (dated by TCRdb to the early 2020s). The library was generated by the immunoSEQ multiplex PCR assay. The immuneACCESS repertoire file appears here via TCRdb, limited to in-frame rearrangements. These files lack a portion of the clones; in checked studies, under half of the deficit traces to unresolved V genes, and the cause of the others is not known. The sample profile shows around 300,000 clones; about 93% of them were found once. The top ten constitute roughly 1.1% of the sample. The sample taken for sequencing was PBMCs or T cells enriched from blood (not recorded which). All receptors derive from a woman aged 25 to 39 who had recovered from COVID-19.

The chain employs TRBV9 and TRBJ2-3; no clear D. The CDR3 extends over 13 amino acids. Germline lookup yields CDR1 SGDLS and CDR2 YYNGEE. Trimming removed 3 bases at V and 6 bases at J, with 11 bases between. The CDR3 nucleotides are TGTGCCAGCAGCGACCTACTACGGGATACGCAGTATTTT. Its protein product is CASSDLLRDTQYF. Based on the CDR3 plus reference TRBV9 and TRBJ2-3, the full variable domain is DSGVTQTPKHLITATGQRVTLRCSPRSGDLSVYWYQQSLDQGLQFLIQYYNGEERAKGNILERFSAQQFPDLHSELNLSSLELGDSALYFCASSDLLRDTQYFGPGTRLTVL.

The chain combines TRBV19 with TRBJ1-5; D is perhaps TRBD1 (6 bases). CDR1 and CDR2 from the germline V gene are LNHDA and SQIVND (reference sequence). Trimming stripped 5 bases from V and 0 bases from J, with 14 bases between. The CDR3 is 16 amino acids. The CDR3 region is CASSSTQGYSNQPQHF. In DNA, the CDR3 is TGTGCCAGTAGTTCGACACAGGGATATAGCAATCAGCCCCAGCATTTT.

The genes are TRBV11-3 and TRBJ2-3, with 7 bases aligning to TRBD2. The CDR3 has 16 amino acids. V dropped 5 bases and J dropped 3; count of bases not matched to a gene: 11. Germline V lookup: CDR1 SGHNT, CDR2 YENEEA. The CDR3, as DNA: TGTGCCAGCAGCCCTAGAGTCGGGGGGTTGACAGATACGCAGTATTTT. It codes for CASSPRVGGLTDTQYF.

V is TRBV5-4 and J is TRBJ2-3; 13 bases agree with TRBD2. The CDR3 consists of 15 residues. V lost 2 bases and J lost 5; bases outside the gene matches: 2. The germline V gene has CDR1 SGHNT and CDR2 YYREEE (reference sequence). Written as DNA, the CDR3 is TGTGCCAGCAGCTTAACTAGCGGGAGGGAAGATACGCAGTATTTT. Amino acid sequence: CASSLTSGREDTQYF.

The V call is TRBV19, the J call TRBJ1-5; perhaps TRBD1 as D (6 bases). Germline V CDR1 and CDR2: LNHDA, SQIVND (reference sequence). The CDR3 extends over 13 amino acids. V was shortened by 4 bases and J by 4 bases, with 8 bases between the two germline ends. The CDR3 region is CASSKTGNQPQHF. As DNA, the CDR3 is TGTGCCAGTAGTAAAACAGGGAATCAGCCCCAGCATTTT.

This clone was detected only once. J is TRBJ2-5 and V is TRBV4-3; 8 bases map to TRBD2. Germline values: CDR1 LGHNA, CDR2 YSLEER. The J segment lost 9 bases and the V segment lost 4 bases, leaving 13 bases of the junction unmatched. The CDR3 totals 15 residues. CDR3 DNA sequence: TGCGCCAGCAGCCCCCTCGCGGGAGGTCCTGTGGCCCAGTACTTC. Translation: CASSPLAGGPVAQYF.

V is TRBV6-2 or TRBV6-3 and J is TRBJ1-6, with a tentative D call TRBD1 (6 bases). Trimming removed 5 bases at V and 0 bases at J, with 14 bases between. The CDR3 has 17 amino acids. Per germline, CDR1 MNHEY and CDR2 SVGEGT. The CDR3 region has the DNA TGTGCCAGCAGTGCGACTGACAGGAGCTCCTATAATTCACCCCTCCACTTT. This encodes CASSATDRSSYNSPLHF.

The chain links TRBV11-3 to TRBJ2-3; TRBD2 matches 11 bases. The junction had 5 bases not matched to a gene; V was cut back by 3 bases and J by 0 bases. The CDR3 runs to 17 residues. Looked up from germline, CDR1 is SGHNT and CDR2 is YENEEA. CDR3 DNA sequence: TGTGCCAGCAGCTTTGGGACTAGCGGAGGAAGCACAGATACGCAGTATTTT. This translates into CASSFGTSGGSTDTQYF.

CDR3 protein: CSVELAGVWNEQFF. The CDR3 DNA reads as TGCAGCGTGGAACTAGCGGGAGTTTGGAATGAGCAGTTCTTC. The V and J genes are TRBV29-1 and TRBJ2-1; TRBD2 agrees at 11 bases. V trimming: 6 bases; J trimming: 7 bases; junction bases outside the gene matches: 8. CDR3 length equals 14 residues. The germline CDR1 and CDR2 sequences are SQVTM and ANQGSEA.

The rearrangement uses TRBV5-1 and TRBJ2-1; TRBD1 agrees at 9 bases. V gave up 5 bases and J gave up 4 bases; unmatched junction bases: 4. Germline CDR1 is SGHRS and CDR2 is YFSETQ. The CDR3 loop spans 14 amino acids. The DNA for the CDR3 is TGCGCCAGCAGGTCGACAGGGGGATACAATGAGCAGTTCTTC. Translating gives CASRSTGGYNEQFF.

This chain uses TRBV19 with TRBJ1-2; D is possibly TRBD1 (6 bases). Trimming stripped 5 bases from V and 0 bases from J, with 10 bases between. This CDR3 is built from 14 residues. Germline assignment: CDR1 LNHDA and CDR2 SQIVND (reference sequence). Here the CDR3 reads CASSSGTSNYGYTF. The CDR3 coding sequence is TGTGCCAGTAGTTCCGGGACATCTAACTATGGCTACACCTTC. Supplemented by reference TRBV19 and TRBJ1-2, the full variable domain reads DGGITQSPKYLFRKEGQNVTLSCEQNLNHDAMYWYRQDPGQGLRLIYYSQIVNDFQKGDIAEGYSVSREKKESFPLTVTSAQKNPTAFYLCASSSGTSNYGYTFGSGTRLTVV.

This chain links TRBV7-9 with TRBJ2-7; 7 nucleotides match TRBD1. CDR3 length: 14 amino acids. V dropped 5 bases and J dropped 2; count of bases not matched to a gene: 6. Germline V gene data show CDR1 as SEHNR and CDR2 as FQNEAQ (reference sequence). The CDR3: CASSPGGETYEQYF. CDR3 sequence (DNA): TGTGCCAGCAGCCCAGGGGGTGAAACCTACGAGCAGTACTTC.

This clone was picked up one time. The rearrangement links TRBV5-1 to TRBJ2-1; 8 nucleotides align to TRBD1. The CDR3 totals 15 residues. Germline trimming cut 1 base from V and 2 bases from J; bases unmatched to any gene: 2. The germline V gene has CDR1 SGHRS and CDR2 YFSETQ. The CDR3 loop reads CASSLPDRAYNEQFF. The CDR3 nucleotides read TGCGCCAGCAGCTTGCCGGACAGGGCCTACAATGAGCAGTTCTTC.

The chain carries TRBV2 and TRBJ2-2; maybe TRBD2 (6 bases). V lost 4 bases and J lost 5, with 8 bases in between. Germline CDR1 SNHLY, CDR2 FYNNEI. The CDR3 extends over 13 amino acids. The CDR3 DNA sequence: TGTGCCAGCAGTGTTGGAGGGACCGGGGAGCTGTTTTTT. Encoded protein: CASSVGGTGELFF. Filled out from reference TRBV2 and TRBJ2-2, the complete variable domain reads EPEVTQTPSHQVTQMGQEVILRCVPISNHLYFYWYRQILGQKVEFLVSFYNNEISEKSEIFDDQFSVERPDGSNFTLKIRSTKLEDSAMYFCASSVGGTGELFFGEGSRLTVL.

The chain carries TRBV19 and TRBJ2-2; 9 positions match TRBD1. CDR3 length: 16 residues. Germline assignment: CDR1 LNHDA and CDR2 SQIVND (reference sequence). After removal of 8 bases from V and 4 bases from J, the junction contained 11 bases not matched to a gene. The CDR3: CASRVPGQGVTGELFF. The CDR3 DNA follows: TGTGCCAGTCGCGTCCCGGGACAGGGTGTCACCGGGGAGCTGTTTTTT.

This chain connects TRBV30 to TRBJ2-7, with TRBD1 matching over 7 bases. Germline trimming cut 2 bases from V and 7 bases from J; bases unmatched to any gene: 5. CDR1 is GTSNPN, CDR2 SVGIG, per germline (reference sequence). CDR3 size: 12 residues. The CDR3 bases are TGTGCCTGGAGTCGACAGGGTATGGAGCAGTACTTC. Protein: CAWSRQGMEQYF.

The gene calls are TRBV10-3 and TRBJ1-2; 10 positions match TRBD1. The CDR3 consists of 22 residues. The germline V gene encodes CDR1 ENHRY and CDR2 SYGVKD. V lost 0 bases, J lost 0 bases, and 19 bases stayed unmatched. The CDR3 loop reads CAISESIYPGQGRFTPNYGYTF. CDR3 bases: TGTGCCATCAGTGAGTCGATCTACCCGGGACAGGGGCGATTCACTCCTAACTATGGCTACACCTTC.

J is TRBJ1-4 and V is TRBV7-9; possible D gene TRBD1, 5 bases. V was pared by 5 bases and J by 0 bases, with 10 bases between. The germline gives CDR1 SEHNR, CDR2 FQNEAQ (reference sequence). The CDR3 has 15 amino acids. The chain's CDR3 is CASSLRQTTNEKLFF. The CDR3 region has the DNA TGTGCCAGCAGCCTACGACAGACAACTAATGAAAAACTGTTTTTT.

This chain connects TRBV5-1 to TRBJ1-2; D uncertain. The CDR3 covers 15 residues. Between the trimmed V and J ends, which lost 6 bases and 1 base, there was a span of 16 bases. Germline CDR1 and CDR2: SGHRS and YFSETQ. As DNA, the CDR3 is TGCGCCAGCAAGATAAACAACCTCCTTAACTATGGCTACACCTTC. Protein sequence: CASKINNLLNYGYTF.

This sequence joins TRBV27 and TRBJ1-1; 7 bases align to TRBD1. V lost 4 bases and J lost 2; bases outside the gene matches: 1. This CDR3 region has 13 residues. The germline V gene encodes CDR1 MNHEY and CDR2 SMNVEV (reference sequence). CDR3 coding DNA: TGTGCCAGCAGTTGGGACAGAAACACTGAAGCTTTCTTT. It specifies CASSWDRNTEAFF.

This clone was recorded once. V is TRBV7-2 and J is TRBJ1-5, with D maybe TRBD1 (6 bases). This CDR3 has 15 amino acids. CDR1 and CDR2 (germline): SGHTA, FQGNSA. Deletions cut 4 bases from V and 6 bases from J, with 16 bases between. CDR3 bases: TGTGCCAGCAGCTCAAAACAGGGAGGGGGTCAGCCCCAGCATTTT. Translation gives CASSSKQGGGQPQHF. Combining the CDR3 with reference TRBV7-2 and TRBJ1-5 gives the whole variable domain GAGVSQSPSNKVTEKGKDVELRCDPISGHTALYWYRQSLGQGLEFLIYFQGNSAPDKSGLPSDRFSAERTGGSVSTLTIQRTQQEDSAVYLCASSSKQGGGQPQHFGDGTRLSIL.

This chain connects TRBV9 to TRBJ2-5; tentatively, D is TRBD1 (6 bases). This CDR3 region has 14 residues. In germline, CDR1 is SGDLS, CDR2 YYNGEE. The germline V and J ends were trimmed by 3 bases and 3 bases, with 12 bases remaining between them. The CDR3 sequence: CASSGGGSEETQYF. Here the CDR3 DNA reads TGTGCCAGCAGCGGAGGGGGATCTGAAGAGACCCAGTACTTC. The whole variable domain, filled in from reference TRBV9 and TRBJ2-5, reads DSGVTQTPKHLITATGQRVTLRCSPRSGDLSVYWYQQSLDQGLQFLIQYYNGEERAKGNILERFSAQQFPDLHSELNLSSLELGDSALYFCASSGGGSEETQYFGPGTRLLVL.

The chain uses TRBV6-5 and TRBJ1-2, with 8 bases identical to TRBD1. V lost 2 bases to trimming and J lost 7 bases; unmatched junction nucleotides: 12. Germline CDR1 and CDR2: MNHEY and SVGAGI. The CDR3 consists of 16 residues. The CDR3 sequence is CASSYTRRQGIRGYTF. CDR3 coding DNA: TGTGCCAGCAGTTACACCCGTCGACAGGGGATTCGTGGCTACACCTTC.